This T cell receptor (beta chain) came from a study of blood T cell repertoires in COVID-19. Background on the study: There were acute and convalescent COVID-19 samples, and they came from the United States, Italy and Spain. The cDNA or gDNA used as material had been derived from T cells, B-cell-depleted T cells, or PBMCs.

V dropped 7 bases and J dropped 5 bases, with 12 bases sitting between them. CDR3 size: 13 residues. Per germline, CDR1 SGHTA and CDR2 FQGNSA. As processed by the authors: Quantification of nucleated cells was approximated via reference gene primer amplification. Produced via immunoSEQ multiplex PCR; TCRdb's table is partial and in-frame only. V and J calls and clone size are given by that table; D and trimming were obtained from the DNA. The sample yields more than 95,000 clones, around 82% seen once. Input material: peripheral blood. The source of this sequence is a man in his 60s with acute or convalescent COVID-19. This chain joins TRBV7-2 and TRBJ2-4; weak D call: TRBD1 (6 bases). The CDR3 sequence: CASTVDRQNIQYF. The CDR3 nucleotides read TGTGCCAGCACTGTGGACAGACAAAACATTCAGTACTTC.